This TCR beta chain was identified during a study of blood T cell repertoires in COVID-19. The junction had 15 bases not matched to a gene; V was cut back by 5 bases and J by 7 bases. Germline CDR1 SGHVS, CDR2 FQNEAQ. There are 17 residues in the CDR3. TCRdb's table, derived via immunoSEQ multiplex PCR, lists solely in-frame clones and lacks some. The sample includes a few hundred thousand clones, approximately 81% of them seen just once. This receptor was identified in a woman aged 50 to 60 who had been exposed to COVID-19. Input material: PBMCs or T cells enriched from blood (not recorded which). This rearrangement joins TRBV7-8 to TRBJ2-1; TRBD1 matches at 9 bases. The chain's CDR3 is CASSRRRPGQGSNEQFF. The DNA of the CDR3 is TGTGCCAGCAGCCGGCGGCGACCGGGACAGGGCTCAAATGAGCAGTTCTTC. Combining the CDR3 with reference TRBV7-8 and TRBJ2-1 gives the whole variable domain GAGVSQSPRYKVAKRGQDVALRCDPISGHVSLFWYQQALGQGPEFLTYFQNEAQLDKSGLPSDRFFAERPEGSVSTLKIQRTQQEDSAVYLCASSRRRPGQGSNEQFFGPGTRLTVL.